This TCR beta chain was captured in a study of cytomegalovirus exposure and HLA in healthy donors. Overall study results and limits: Later analysis showed most CMV-associated TCR beta chains appearing HLA-restricted. A link between a missense DCLRE1C variant and TCR beta V- and J-gene trimming emerged from a later analysis. The study flagged some 180 TCR beta chains as cytomegalovirus-associated.

Use of 60 Vbeta and 13 Jbeta primers characterized the PCR. Profiled with immunoSEQ multiplex PCR; TCRdb holds only in-frame clones, not every one. The sample yields approximately 300,000 clones, about 80% seen once. This clone was counted a few times. Its matching antigen is unknown. Deletions cut 5 bases from V and 1 base from J, with 11 bases between. The CDR3 loop spans 15 amino acids. Germline V lookup: CDR1 SEHNR, CDR2 FQNEAQ (reference sequence). The sequence derives from a girl under 10 years old in good health and CMV-seronegative. The chain is built from TRBV7-9 and TRBJ2-2; D might be TRBD2 (6 bases). Sequenced material: PBMCs. The CDR3 spells CASSGPSENTGELFF. The CDR3 DNA reads TGTGCCAGCAGCGGCCCTAGCGAGAACACCGGGGAGCTGTTTTTT.